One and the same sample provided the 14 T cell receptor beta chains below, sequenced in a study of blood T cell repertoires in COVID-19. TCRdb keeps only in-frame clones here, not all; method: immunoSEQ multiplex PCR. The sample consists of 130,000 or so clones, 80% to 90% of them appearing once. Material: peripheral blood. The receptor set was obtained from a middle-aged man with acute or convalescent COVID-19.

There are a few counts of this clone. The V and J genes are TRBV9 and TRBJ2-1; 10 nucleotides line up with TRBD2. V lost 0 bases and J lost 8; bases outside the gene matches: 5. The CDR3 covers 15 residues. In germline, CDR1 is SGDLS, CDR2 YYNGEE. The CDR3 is CASSVASGGADEQFF. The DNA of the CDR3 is TGTGCCAGCAGCGTAGCCAGCGGGGGGGCCGATGAGCAGTTCTTC.

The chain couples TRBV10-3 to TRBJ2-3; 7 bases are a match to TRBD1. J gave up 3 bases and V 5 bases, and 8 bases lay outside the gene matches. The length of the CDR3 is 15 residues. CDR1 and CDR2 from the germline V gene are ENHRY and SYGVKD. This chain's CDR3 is CAISRTGLGTDTQYF. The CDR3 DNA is TGTGCCATCAGTCGGACAGGCCTGGGGACAGATACGCAGTATTTT.

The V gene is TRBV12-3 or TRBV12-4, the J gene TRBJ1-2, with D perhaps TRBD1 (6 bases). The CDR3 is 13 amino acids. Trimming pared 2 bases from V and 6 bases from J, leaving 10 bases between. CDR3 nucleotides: TGTGCCAGCAGTTTATCACAGGGAAATGGCTACACCTTC. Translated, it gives CASSLSQGNGYTF.

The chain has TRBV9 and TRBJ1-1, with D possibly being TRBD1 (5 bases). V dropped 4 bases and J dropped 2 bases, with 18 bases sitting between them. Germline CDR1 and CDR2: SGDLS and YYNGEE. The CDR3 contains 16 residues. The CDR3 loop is CASSRWGDGRNTEAFF. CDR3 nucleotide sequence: TGTGCCAGCAGCAGATGGGGCGACGGGAGAAACACTGAAGCTTTCTTT.

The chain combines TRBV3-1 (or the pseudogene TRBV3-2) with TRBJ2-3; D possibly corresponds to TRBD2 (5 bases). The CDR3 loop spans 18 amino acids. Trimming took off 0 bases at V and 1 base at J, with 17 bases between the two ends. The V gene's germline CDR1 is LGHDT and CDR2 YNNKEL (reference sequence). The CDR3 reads CASSQEGIAFPRTDTQYF. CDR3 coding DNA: TGTGCCAGCAGCCAAGAGGGGATAGCGTTCCCGCGCACAGATACGCAGTATTTT.

The CDR3 bases are TGTGCCAGCTCACCCCAGGGTTTCAAGGCTCAGCCCCAGCATTTT. Translation: CASSPQGFKAQPQHF. The chain has TRBV18 and TRBJ1-5; possibly TRBD1 for D (5 bases). Trimming shortened V by 3 bases and J by 6 bases, and 15 bases separated the two germline ends. CDR1 is KGHSH, CDR2 LQKENI, per germline. The length of the CDR3 is 15 residues.

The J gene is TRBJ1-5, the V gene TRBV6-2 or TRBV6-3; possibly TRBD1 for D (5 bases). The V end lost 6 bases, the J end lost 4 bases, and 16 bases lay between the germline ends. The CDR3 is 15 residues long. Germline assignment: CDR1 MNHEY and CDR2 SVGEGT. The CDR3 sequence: CASSLSGGINQPQHF. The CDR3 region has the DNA TGTGCCAGCAGCCTCTCGGGGGGAATTAATCAGCCCCAGCATTTT.

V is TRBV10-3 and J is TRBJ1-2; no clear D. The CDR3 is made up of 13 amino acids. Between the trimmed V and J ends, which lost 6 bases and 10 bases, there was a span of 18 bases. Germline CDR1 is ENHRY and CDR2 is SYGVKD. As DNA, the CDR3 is TGTGCCATCAGCAGAGGCGGTGGAATTGACTACACCTTC. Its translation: CAISRGGGIDYTF.

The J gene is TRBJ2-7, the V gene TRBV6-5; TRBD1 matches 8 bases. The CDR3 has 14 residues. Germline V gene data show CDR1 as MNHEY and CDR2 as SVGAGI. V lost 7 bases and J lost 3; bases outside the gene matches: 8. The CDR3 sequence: CASIPRQGIYEQYF. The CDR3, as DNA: TGTGCCAGCATTCCTAGACAGGGGATCTACGAGCAGTACTTC.

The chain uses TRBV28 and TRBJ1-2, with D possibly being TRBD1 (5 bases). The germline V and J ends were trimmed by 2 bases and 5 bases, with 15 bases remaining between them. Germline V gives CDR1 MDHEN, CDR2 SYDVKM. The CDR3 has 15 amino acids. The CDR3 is CASSLVRRVGYGYTF. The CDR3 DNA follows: TGTGCCAGCAGTTTAGTCCGCAGGGTAGGATATGGCTACACCTTC.

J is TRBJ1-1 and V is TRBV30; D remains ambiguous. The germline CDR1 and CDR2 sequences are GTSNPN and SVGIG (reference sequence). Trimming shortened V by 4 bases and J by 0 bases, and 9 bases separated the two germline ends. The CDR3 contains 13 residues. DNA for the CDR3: TGTGCCTGGATCAATTCGGTGAACACTGAAGCTTTCTTT. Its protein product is CAWINSVNTEAFF.

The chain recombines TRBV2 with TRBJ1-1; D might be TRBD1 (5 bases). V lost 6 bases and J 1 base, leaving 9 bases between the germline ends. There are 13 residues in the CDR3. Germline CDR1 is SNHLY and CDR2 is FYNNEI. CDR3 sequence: CASRRTPNTEAFF. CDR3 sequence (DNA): TGTGCCAGCAGACGGACACCGAACACTGAAGCTTTCTTT.

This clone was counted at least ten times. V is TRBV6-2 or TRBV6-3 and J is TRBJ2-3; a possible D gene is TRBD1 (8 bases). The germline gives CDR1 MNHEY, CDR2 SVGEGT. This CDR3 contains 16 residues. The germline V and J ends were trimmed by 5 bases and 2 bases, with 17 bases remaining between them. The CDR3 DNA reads TGTGCCAGCAGTGGGACTACAGGGGGGGCCACAGATACGCAGTATTTT. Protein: CASSGTTGGATDTQYF.

Written as DNA, the CDR3 is TGTGCTAGTGGTTTGGTATTTCGAGGGCTCACCTCTGGAAACACCATATATTTT. Protein product: CASGLVFRGLTSGNTIYF. This chain connects TRBV12-5 to TRBJ1-3, with no clear D. Trimming removed 0 bases at V and 0 bases at J, with 15 bases between. This CDR3 has 18 residues. Germline V gene sequence: CDR1 LGHNT, CDR2 FRNRAP.